Listed below are T cell receptor beta chains from one sample, sequenced in a study of shared clonotypes between healthy human individuals. Assay: immunoSEQ multiplex PCR; the TCRdb copy retains only in-frame clones and omits some. Of roughly 480,000 clones in the sample, roughly 78% were seen once. What was sequenced was PBMCs. Receptor source: a woman aged 40-49 years in good health. Some clones in this sample may be carry-over from other donors' samples. Each CDR3 is given with its conserved first and last residue. Each record gives: V gene, J gene, clone size, D gene, CDR3 protein, CDR3 DNA. D genes are given only for firm matches. The size entry is marked missing in some rows and otherwise reads once, few, many or a size class.

TRBV4-3	TRBJ2-2	few	NA	CASSPNRDWGELFF	TGCGCCAGCAGCCCTAATCGCGACTGGGGGGAGCTGTTTTTT
TRBV5-4	TRBJ2-1	NA	TRBD2	CASSSSGSYNEQFF	TGTGCCAGCAGCTCTAGCGGATCCTACAATGAGCAGTTCTTC
TRBV7-9	TRBJ1-3	NA	NA	CASSLGGISGNTIYF	TGTGCCAGCAGCTTAGGGGGCATAAGTGGAAACACCATATATTTT
TRBV5-1	TRBJ2-5	NA	NA	CASSTPPGTASETQYF	TGCGCCAGCAGCACCCCCCCCGGGACGGCTAGTGAGACCCAGTACTTC
TRBV29-1	TRBJ2-7	NA	NA	CSVVVRDIYEQYF	TGCAGCGTTGTTGTGAGGGACATCTACGAGCAGTACTTC
TRBV11-2	TRBJ1-4	NA	NA	CASSLVARDEKLFF	TGTGCCAGCAGCTTAGTTGCTAGGGATGAAAAACTGTTTTTT
TRBV7-9	TRBJ2-7	NA	TRBD2	CASSLAGHSYEQYF	TGTGCCAGCAGCCTAGCGGGCCACTCCTACGAGCAGTACTTC
TRBV6-4	TRBJ1-2	NA	NA	CASSGTAHGKTYGYTF	TGTGCCAGCAGTGGGACGGCACACGGAAAGACCTATGGCTACACCTTC
TRBV19	TRBJ2-7	NA	TRBD1	CASSIKQGFYEQYF	TGTGCCAGTAGTATAAAACAGGGGTTCTACGAGCAGTACTTC
TRBV27	TRBJ2-2	NA	TRBD2	CASSSPRSGRKPGELFF	TGTGCCAGCAGTTCCCCTAGGAGCGGGAGGAAACCCGGGGAGCTGTTTTTT
TRBV6-6	TRBJ2-5	NA	TRBD1	CASRPDRQGYETQYF	TGTGCCAGCAGGCCCGACAGACAGGGATATGAGACCCAGTACTTC
TRBV10-3	TRBJ2-2	NA	TRBD1	CAIRQGVDTGELFF	TGTGCCATCCGGCAGGGGGTAGACACCGGGGAGCTGTTTTTT
TRBV7-7	TRBJ2-1	NA	NA	CASSSGTGPMNEQFF	TGTGCCAGCAGCTCCGGGACTGGCCCTATGAATGAGCAGTTCTTC
TRBV19	TRBJ2-7	NA	TRBD1	CASSISRTGLYEQYF	TGTGCCAGTAGTATATCTCGGACAGGCCTCTACGAGCAGTACTTC
TRBV18	TRBJ2-7	NA	TRBD1	CASSPGTGVHEQYF	TGTGCCAGCTCACCAGGGACAGGGGTCCACGAGCAGTACTTC
TRBV19	TRBJ1-2	many	TRBD1	CASSIDRRGLLGYTF	TGTGCCAGTAGTATAGATCGAAGGGGGCTGTTGGGCTACACCTTC
TRBV4-1	TRBJ2-4	NA	NA	CASSPGGDRLAKNIQYF	TGCGCCAGCAGCCCGGGCGGGGATAGACTAGCCAAAAACATTCAGTACTTC
TRBV5-4	TRBJ2-7	NA	NA	CASSLVGGVGEQYF	TGTGCCAGCAGCTTGGTAGGGGGAGTAGGCGAGCAGTACTTC
TRBV6-5	TRBJ1-1	NA	NA	CASSYDGRDTEAFF	TGTGCCAGCAGTTACGATGGGCGCGACACTGAAGCTTTCTTT
TRBV6-6	TRBJ2-7	NA	NA	CASSYGGGPYEQYF	TGTGCCAGCAGTTATGGAGGGGGCCCCTACGAGCAGTACTTC
TRBV4-1	TRBJ1-2	NA	NA	CASSQEHGVSITNYGYTF	TGCGCCAGCAGCCAAGAGCACGGGGTCTCGATAACTAACTATGGCTACACCTTC
TRBV30	TRBJ1-1	NA	NA	CAWSRLRAEAFF	TGTGCCTGGAGCCGATTAAGGGCTGAAGCTTTCTTT
TRBV9	TRBJ1-4	NA	TRBD1	CASSRQGSNEKLFF	TGTGCCAGCAGCAGACAGGGGAGTAATGAAAAACTGTTTTTT
TRBV9	TRBJ2-5	NA	TRBD1	CASSVGQGAWETQYF	TGTGCCAGCAGCGTAGGTCAGGGGGCGTGGGAGACCCAGTACTTC
TRBV7-3	TRBJ2-2	NA	TRBD2	CASSSLAGGPTGELFF	TGTGCCAGCAGCTCCCTAGCGGGAGGGCCGACCGGGGAGCTGTTTTTT
TRBV15	TRBJ2-5	NA	NA	CATSRDRTVGTQYF	TGTGCCACCAGCAGAGATAGGACAGTTGGGACCCAGTACTTC
TRBV18	TRBJ1-2	NA	NA	CASSPGEGGYTF	TGTGCCAGCTCACCCGGAGAGGGTGGCTACACCTTC
TRBV7-9	TRBJ1-4	NA	NA	CASPYRPTDTNEKLFF	TGTGCCAGCCCTTATAGACCCACGGATACTAATGAAAAACTGTTTTTT
TRBV29-1	TRBJ2-3	NA	NA	CSVEWRSLSTDTQYF	TGCAGCGTTGAGTGGAGGTCCCTAAGCACAGATACGCAGTATTTT
TRBV20-1	TRBJ2-3	NA	NA	CSESNTDTQYF	TGCAGTGAATCAAACACAGATACGCAGTATTTT
TRBV5-1	TRBJ2-7	many	TRBD2	CASSRTSGSYEQYF	TGCGCCAGCAGCCGGACTAGCGGGAGCTACGAGCAGTACTTC
TRBV7-7	TRBJ2-5	few	NA	CASSPRMVGETQYF	TGTGCTAGCAGCCCACGTATGGTTGGAGAGACCCAGTACTTC
TRBV5-4	TRBJ2-5	many	NA	CASSLASGLKETQYF	TGTGCCAGCAGCTTGGCCTCCGGCCTGAAAGAGACCCAGTACTTC
TRBV19	TRBJ1-5	NA	NA	CASSSLGGQPQHF	TGTGCCAGTAGTTCATTAGGGGGTCAGCCCCAGCATTTT
TRBV30	TRBJ1-2	NA	NA	CAWSGDSRGYTF	TGTGCCTGGAGTGGGGATTCGAGAGGCTACACCTTC
TRBV19	TRBJ2-3	NA	TRBD2	CASSMGLAEYTDTQYF	TGTGCCAGTAGTATGGGACTAGCGGAATATACAGATACGCAGTATTTT
TRBV29-1	TRBJ1-1	few	NA	CSVDDDRNTEAFF	TGCAGCGTGGACGACGACAGGAACACTGAAGCTTTCTTT
TRBV10-3	TRBJ1-1	NA	TRBD1	CAMTGGRNTEAFF	TGTGCCATGACAGGGGGCCGGAACACTGAAGCTTTCTTT
TRBV10-3	TRBJ1-2	few	NA	CAIRAPTGDGYTF	TGTGCCATCAGGGCCCCGACCGGAGATGGCTACACCTTC
TRBV19	TRBJ1-5	NA	TRBD1	CASTNRGYNQPQHF	TGTGCCAGTACTAACAGGGGTTACAATCAGCCCCAGCATTTT
TRBV27	TRBJ1-1	few	NA	CASSLNRAQAEAFF	TGTGCCAGCAGTTTGAACAGGGCACAAGCTGAAGCTTTCTTT
TRBV7-2	TRBJ2-1	once	NA	CASSLVPGLLIGEQFF	TGTGCCAGCAGCTTAGTCCCGGGACTGCTAATTGGTGAGCAGTTCTTC
TRBV7-2	TRBJ2-5	once	NA	CASSLGSLTETQYF	TGTGCCAGCAGCTTAGGCTCACTGACAGAGACCCAGTACTTC
TRBV5-1	TRBJ1-1	NA	NA	CASSPTPAGEAEAFF	TGCGCCAGCAGCCCTACCCCGGCGGGGGAGGCTGAAGCTTTCTTT
TRBV2	TRBJ2-3	few	TRBD2	CASSEREGLTQYF	TGTGCCAGCAGTGAGCGGGAGGGCCTTACGCAGTATTTT
TRBV7-6	TRBJ2-7	many	TRBD2	CASTPGLAGYEQYF	TGTGCCAGCACCCCGGGACTAGCGGGATACGAGCAGTACTTC
TRBV25-1	TRBJ2-1	NA	TRBD1	CASTGDRQFF	TGTGCCAGCACCGGGGACAGGCAGTTCTTC
TRBV9	TRBJ2-1	NA	NA	CASSVSSQNNEQFF	TGTGCCAGCAGCGTATCTTCCCAGAACAATGAGCAGTTCTTC
TRBV5-5	TRBJ1-5	NA	NA	CASSLGPQHF	TGTGCCAGCAGCTTGGGGCCCCAGCATTTT